Each of the 26 T cell receptor beta chains below was sequenced from the same sample in a study of graft-versus-host responses after intestinal transplantation. Method: immunoSEQ multiplex PCR; TCRdb's copy keeps in-frame clones and lacks some. The data contain under 45,000 clones, 85% to 95% of them singletons. Sequencing was performed on PBMCs, taken 700 to 850 days after intestinal transplantation. These receptors came from a human patient who received an intestinal transplant, so some T cells may come from the graft donor.

The CDR3 sequence is CASSLSPFKNYGYTF. The CDR3 region has the DNA TGTGCCAGCAGTCTCTCCCCTTTCAAAAACTATGGCTACACCTTC. The rearrangement uses TRBV6-5 and TRBJ1-2; D gene uncertain. The germline V gene encodes CDR1 MNHEY and CDR2 SVGAGI. CDR3 size: 15 residues. Trimming cost V 5 bases and J 2 bases, with 15 bases left between them.

The chain links TRBV28 to TRBJ1-2; no clear D. Germline CDR1 MDHEN, CDR2 SYDVKM. V dropped 1 base and J dropped 5 bases, with 5 bases sitting between them. This CDR3 contains 12 residues. This chain's CDR3 is CASSLSSYGYTF. The CDR3 DNA sequence: TGTGCCAGCAGTTTATCGTCTTATGGCTACACCTTC.

This rearrangement joins TRBV28 to TRBJ2-5, with D perhaps TRBD2 (5 bases). The CDR3 spans 14 residues. Germline V gene lookup returns CDR1 MDHEN and CDR2 SYDVKM. V lost 7 bases and J lost 5, with 17 bases in between. The CDR3, as DNA: TGTGCCAGCAACCTTGGAGGAGAAAGGGAGACCCAGTACTTC. Translation: CASNLGGERETQYF.

The rearrangement joins TRBV7-9 to TRBJ1-2; tentatively, D is TRBD1 (6 bases). The germline gives CDR1 SEHNR, CDR2 FQNEAQ (reference sequence). CDR3 length: 14 amino acids. Trimming removed 4 bases at V and 4 bases at J, with 13 bases between. The CDR3 sequence: CASSYTSQGYGYTF. In DNA, the CDR3 is TGTGCCAGCAGCTATACCTCACAGGGCTATGGCTACACCTTC.

The chain links TRBV19 to TRBJ2-5; 14 bases line up with TRBD2. CDR3 length equals 17 residues. Looked up from germline, CDR1 is LNHDA and CDR2 is SQIVND (reference sequence). The ends lost 4 bases at V and 3 bases at J; junction bases unmatched: 7. The DNA for the CDR3 is TGTGCCAGTAGTAGCGTACCGGGACTAGCGGGAGAAGAGACCCAGTACTTC. Its translation is CASSSVPGLAGEETQYF.

The V gene is TRBV9, the J gene TRBJ2-3; a possible D gene is TRBD2 (5 bases). V lost 4 bases, J lost 2 bases, and 14 bases lay in between. The CDR3 loop spans 15 amino acids. The germline V gene encodes CDR1 SGDLS and CDR2 YYNGEE. Here the CDR3 reads CASSTTILHTDTQYF. The CDR3 coding sequence is TGTGCCAGCAGCACGACTATACTTCACACAGATACGCAGTATTTT.

The chain recombines TRBV2 with TRBJ2-7; D tentatively fits TRBD1 or TRBD2 (5 bases each). Per germline, CDR1 SNHLY and CDR2 FYNNEI. V lost 3 bases to trimming and J lost 5 bases, with 20 bases between them. This CDR3 spans 16 amino acids. The CDR3 sequence is CASSDGLIGTTHEQYF. The CDR3 nucleotides are TGTGCCAGCAGTGATGGCCTTATCGGGACCACCCACGAGCAGTACTTC.

This chain joins TRBV14 and TRBJ1-1; D is unresolved. Germline V CDR1 and CDR2: SGHDN, FVKESK. CDR3 size: 13 residues. Trimming pared 4 bases from V and 0 bases from J, leaving 6 bases between. As DNA, the CDR3 is TGTGCCAGCAGCCCCCGCCTGAACACTGAAGCTTTCTTT. As protein: CASSPRLNTEAFF.

The chain couples TRBV15 to TRBJ2-7, with 10 bases matching TRBD2. J was trimmed by 5 bases and V by 1 base; bases with no gene match: 8. Germline V gene sequence: CDR1 LNHNV, CDR2 YYDKDF (reference sequence). The CDR3 spans 16 residues. The CDR3, as DNA: TGTGCCACCAGCAGAGGGGCTAGCGGGGGTCTAAACGAGCAGTACTTC. Protein: CATSRGASGGLNEQYF.

The V gene is TRBV5-4, the J gene TRBJ2-3; D might be TRBD2 (5 bases). The CDR3 is 18 residues long. Trimming left V 0 bases short and J 6 bases short, with 23 bases between. The germline V gene encodes CDR1 SGHNT and CDR2 YYREEE (reference sequence). The CDR3 sequence: CASSLGHASGSRGDTQYF. The CDR3 DNA sequence: TGTGCCAGCAGCTTGGGTCACGCGAGCGGTAGCCGAGGGGATACGCAGTATTTT.

The chain employs TRBV29-1 and TRBJ1-5, with D uncertain. CDR3 size: 15 residues. Germline V gene sequence: CDR1 SQVTM, CDR2 ANQGSEA. V was pared by 4 bases and J by 2 bases, with 15 bases between. The CDR3 reads CSVAFLIVCNQPQHF. In DNA form, the CDR3 reads TGCAGCGTTGCTTTTTTGATAGTCTGCAATCAGCCCCAGCATTTT.

This rearrangement joins TRBV18 to TRBJ1-2; TRBD1 matches at 8 bases. The CDR3 spans 14 residues. Germline lookup yields CDR1 KGHSH and CDR2 LQKENI. Trimming cost V 2 bases and J 6 bases; bases outside gene matches: 5. CDR3: CASSPRQGLDGYTF. The CDR3 DNA reads TGTGCCAGCTCACCAAGACAGGGGTTAGATGGCTACACCTTC.

The V gene is TRBV6-4, the J gene TRBJ2-3; D is ambiguous. V was cut by 3 bases and J by 0 bases, with 7 bases left in between. CDR3 length equals 14 residues. From germline, CDR1 is MRHNA and CDR2 SNTAGT. The CDR3 nucleotides read TGTGCCAGCAGTGAAACATCTAGCACAGATACGCAGTATTTT. Its translation is CASSETSSTDTQYF.

The chain carries TRBV6-5 and TRBJ1-2, with D possibly being TRBD1 (6 bases). V lost 2 bases to trimming and J lost 6 bases, with 13 bases between them. CDR1 and CDR2 (germline): MNHEY, SVGAGI. This CDR3 contains 14 residues. CDR3: CASSYTRGPNGYTF. The CDR3 DNA sequence: TGTGCCAGCAGTTACACCAGGGGCCCGAATGGCTACACCTTC.

The CDR3, as DNA: TGTGCCACCAGCAGAAAAGCGGAGAGGGTGACCCAGTACTTC. It translates to CATSRKAERVTQYF. The chain combines TRBV15 with TRBJ2-5, with a possible D match to TRBD2 (5 bases). The V gene lost 2 bases and the J gene lost 7 bases, with 14 bases spanning the gap. Germline CDR1 LNHNV, CDR2 YYDKDF (reference sequence). The CDR3 is made up of 14 amino acids. The full variable domain, in which reference TRBV15 and TRBJ2-5 provide the parts outside the CDR3, is DAMVIQNPRYQVTQFGKPVTLSCSQTLNHNVMYWYQQKSSQAPKLLFHYYDKDFNNEADTPDNFQSRRPNTSFCFLDIRSPGLGDTAMYLCATSRKAERVTQYFGPGTRLLVL.

The chain carries TRBV15 and TRBJ2-5; D remains ambiguous. The tail of the sequence fits TRBJ2-7 better, so the J call may be wrong. Germline values: CDR1 LNHNV, CDR2 YYDKDF (reference sequence). CDR3 length: 14 residues. The CDR3 DNA reads as TGTGCCACCAGCAGAGATCGGTACCGATACGAGCAGTACTTC. It translates to CATSRDRYRYEQYF.

This rearrangement joins TRBV5-1 to TRBJ2-5, with 10 bases matching TRBD2. The length of the CDR3 is 15 residues. The germline V gene has CDR1 SGHRS and CDR2 YFSETQ. With 4 bases clipped from V and 5 bases from J, the junction kept 8 bases outside the gene matches. CDR3 DNA sequence: TGCGCCAGCAGCCCAAGAATGACTAGCGGGGAGACCCAGTACTTC. This sequence encodes CASSPRMTSGETQYF.

As DNA, the CDR3 is TGTGCCAGCAGCTCATTTAGCGGGGGGGCATACGAGCAGTACTTC. Its protein is CASSSFSGGAYEQYF. The chain recombines TRBV5-4 with TRBJ2-7; TRBD2 matches at 11 bases. The trim removed 3 bases at V and 4 bases at J, leaving 6 bases unmatched. Germline V gives CDR1 SGHNT, CDR2 YYREEE (reference sequence). The CDR3 spans 15 residues.

The chain uses TRBV6-5 and TRBJ1-6, with a weak D call TRBD1 (6 bases). V lost 2 bases, J lost 10 bases, and 9 bases lay in between. In germline, CDR1 is MNHEY, CDR2 SVGAGI. This CDR3 has 13 residues. The CDR3 here is CASSYQTGSPLHF. The CDR3 coding sequence is TGTGCCAGCAGTTACCAGACAGGATCACCCCTCCACTTT.

The V and J genes are TRBV6-6 and TRBJ1-1; 8 bases fit TRBD1. This CDR3 has 14 amino acids. V dropped 2 bases and J dropped 5; count of bases not matched to a gene: 4. The germline V gene encodes CDR1 MNHNY and CDR2 SVGAGI (reference sequence). CDR3 in amino acids: CASSYGQGGTEAFF. DNA of the CDR3: TGTGCCAGCAGTTACGGACAGGGCGGTACTGAAGCTTTCTTT.

This chain joins TRBV6-1 and TRBJ2-7; the D gene is possibly TRBD1 (5 bases). The CDR3 covers 11 residues. Germline CDR1 MNHNS, CDR2 SASEGT. V was pared by 7 bases and J by 9 bases, with 13 bases between. The CDR3 is CASIGRARQYF. CDR3 DNA: TGTGCCAGCATTGGCAGGGCCCGGCAGTACTTC.

The rearrangement links TRBV5-1 to TRBJ2-2; the D is unclear. Per the germline V gene, CDR1 is SGHRS and CDR2 is YFSETQ. CDR3 length equals 16 residues. V lost 2 bases and J 0 bases, leaving 11 bases between the germline ends. The CDR3 loop is CASSFVIASNTGELFF. DNA for the CDR3: TGCGCCAGCAGCTTCGTGATAGCCTCGAACACCGGGGAGCTGTTTTTT.

The chain links TRBV27 to TRBJ2-7; D is unresolved. The CDR3 is 13 amino acids. Germline CDR1 and CDR2: MNHEY and SMNVEV (reference sequence). Trimming took off 8 bases at V and 5 bases at J, with 16 bases between the two ends. The CDR3 is CASRQALLDEQYF. CDR3 coding DNA: TGTGCCAGCCGTCAGGCTTTGTTGGACGAGCAGTACTTC.

This chain joins TRBV2 and TRBJ2-1, with unresolved D. Between the trimmed V and J ends, which lost 3 bases and 5 bases, there was a span of 20 bases. Germline loops: CDR1 SNHLY, CDR2 FYNNEI. The CDR3 runs 17 residues. In DNA, the CDR3 is TGTGCCAGCAGTGACGACTCCTGGCTAAGCCGCAACAATGAGCAGTTCTTC. This encodes CASSDDSWLSRNNEQFF.

The J gene is TRBJ2-3, the V gene TRBV6-5; D unclear. Germline CDR1 and CDR2: MNHEY and SVGAGI. The V end was cut by 7 bases, the J end by 0 bases, with 8 bases between. The CDR3 sequence is 13 residues long. The CDR3, as DNA: TGTGCCAGCAAAGGCCACAGCACAGATACGCAGTATTTT. Its translation: CASKGHSTDTQYF.

The genes are TRBV6-5 and TRBJ1-3, with no clear D. This CDR3 spans 14 amino acids. The V and J ends lost 7 bases and 4 bases respectively, with 14 bases between them. Per the germline V gene, CDR1 is MNHEY and CDR2 is SVGAGI. The CDR3 nucleotides read TGTGCCAGCACTCCCGCGACACCCGGAAACACCATATATTTT. Translated: CASTPATPGNTIYF.